This T cell receptor (beta chain) was obtained from a study of read filtering for tumor transcriptome and immune sequencing. Background on the study: Whole-transcriptome libraries were prepared after DNase treatment. Study outcomes and limitations: IR-seq captured clonotypes deeper and more reliably than RNA-seq. Single-read clonotypes: 80% to 90% of IR-seq clonotypes (around 3.5% of reads), 74.6% of RNA-seq clonotypes (less than 50% of reads). Correlation between methods rose after single-read clonotypes were removed.

In its sample, this clonotype was seen many times. Its target is not known. This library used roughly 370 ng RNA and molecular barcoded adaptors spanning alpha/delta and beta/gamma chains. TCRdb reprocessed the reads via MiXCR and lists one record per CDR3 protein. The sample carries roughly 59,000 distinct CDR3 sequences, around 19% recorded once. Germline-derived CDR1 and CDR2 are DFQATT and SNEGSKA (reference sequence). The CDR3 is 16 amino acids. V trimming: 5 bases; J trimming: 0 bases; junction bases outside the gene matches: 7. Sequencing used a population of CD138-negative cells sorted from bone marrow. This TCR derives from a donor aged 40 or older with multiple myeloma. The V and J genes are TRBV20-1 and TRBJ2-6; 7 positions match TRBD2. DNA for the CDR3: TGCAGTGCTCGGGGGGTGGGCTTCTCTGGGGCCAACGTCCTGACTTTC. Translating it yields CSARGVGFSGANVLTF.